Detailed here is one T cell receptor beta chain. Sequencing used immunoSEQ multiplex PCR; TCRdb keeps in-frame clones, though not all of them. The table includes approximately 90,000 clones, about 94% detected once. This entry belongs to a study of T cell changes during pregnancy in multiple sclerosis. The CDR3 covers 18 residues. With 0 bases removed from V and 0 bases from J, the gap between germline ends came to 17 bases. The germline CDR1 and CDR2 sequences are MGHRA and YSYEKL. Sequenced here: peripheral blood, sampled in the third trimester of pregnancy. The chain uses TRBV4-1 and TRBJ1-1; D may be TRBD1 (5 bases). The TCR sequence derives from a female donor with multiple sclerosis, enrolled in a pregnancy study. The CDR3, as DNA: TGCGCCAGCAGCCAAGATGAAGGCCAGGGATTTATGAACACTGAAGCTTTCTTT. Amino acids: CASSQDEGQGFMNTEAFF.